The 15 T cell receptor beta chains below were found in one sample sequenced in a study of blood T cells in healthy people across ages. A second about 6 to 12 cycle PCR used barcoded and J-beta primers. A single record per CDR3 protein comes from TCRdb applying MiXCR to the 5' RACE reads. This table has 600,000 or so distinct CDR3 sequences, approximately 30% appearing once. Sample: blood. The source of these receptors is a woman aged 80 or over in good health.

This rearrangement joins TRBV20-1 to TRBJ1-5, with TRBD1 matching 7 bases. With 5 bases clipped from V and 0 bases from J, the junction kept 7 bases outside the gene matches. CDR3 length: 15 residues. Germline lookup yields CDR1 DFQATT and CDR2 SNEGSKA (reference sequence). This CDR3 is CSAGLGGGSNQPQHF. The DNA for the CDR3 is TGCAGTGCTGGCTTAGGGGGCGGTAGCAATCAGCCCCAGCATTTT.

The chain carries TRBV12-3 or TRBV12-4 and TRBJ2-3; 11 bases agree with TRBD1. The CDR3 consists of 15 residues. The trim removed 6 bases at V and 15 bases at J, leaving 17 bases unmatched. The CDR3 protein is CASSLDRGQTDVQYF. The DNA for the CDR3 is TGTGCCAGCAGCCTGGACAGGGGGCAAACAGATGTGCAATATTTT.

This clonotype has at least ten counts. The chain couples TRBV7-2 to TRBJ2-7; D might be TRBD1 or TRBD2, each matching 5 bases. V shed 5 bases and J shed 3 bases, with 17 bases lying between them. The germline V gene encodes CDR1 SGHTA and CDR2 FQGNSA. The CDR3 runs to 15 residues. The CDR3, as DNA: TGTGCCAGCAGCGCGACCGGGACGCTCCTCTACGAGCAGTACTTC. Residues: CASSATGTLLYEQYF.

This clonotype came up a few times. DNA of the CDR3: TGTGCCAGCAGTACTAGCGGGAGTCCCCATGAGCAGTTCTTC. Its translation is CASSTSGSPHEQFF. The chain uses TRBV6-1 and TRBJ2-1, with 11 bases aligning to TRBD2. With V trimmed by 5 bases and J by 8 bases, 5 bases remained unmatched. The germline V gene encodes CDR1 MNHNS and CDR2 SASEGT. CDR3 length equals 14 residues.

About this clonotype: One end of the junction fails to match germline, which may point to a read error. The rearrangement links TRBV12-3 or TRBV12-4 to TRBJ2-1; D is possibly TRBD1 (5 bases). The CDR3 loop spans 13 amino acids. The DNA of the CDR3 is TGTGCCAGCAGCTTAGCAGGGCCCCATGAGCAGTTCTTC. Residues: CASSLAGPHEQFF.

In the case of this clonotype: It may be a read error: a sequence one base away is much more abundant. The rearrangement uses TRBV10-3 and TRBJ1-2; 10 nucleotides agree with TRBD1. With 5 bases clipped from V and 4 bases from J, the junction kept 7 bases outside the gene matches. There are 15 residues in the CDR3. CDR1 is ENHRY, CDR2 SYGVKD, per germline. CDR3 region: CAISWDRGPSYGYTF. DNA for the CDR3: TGTGCCATCAGTTGGGACAGGGGACCTAGCTATGGCTACACCTTC.

The sample holds many counts of this clonotype. This chain joins TRBV12-3 or TRBV12-4 and TRBJ2-1; the D call may be TRBD1 or TRBD2 (5 bases each). Gene TRBJ2-7 matches the end of the DNA better, so the J call may be wrong. The CDR3 is made up of 14 amino acids. Here the CDR3 DNA reads TGTGCCAGCAGTTTACGGGGCTCCTACAATGAGCAGTACTTC. This gives the protein CASSLRGSYNEQYF.

The sample holds many counts of this clonotype. This chain uses TRBV25-1 with TRBJ2-4; possible D gene TRBD2, 6 bases. Germline V gene sequence: CDR1 MGHDK, CDR2 SYGVNS. The ends were cut back, 1 base at V and 0 bases at J, with 22 bases in the middle. The CDR3 covers 20 residues. DNA of the CDR3: TGTGCCAGCAGTGAATGGTTGAAGGGTAGGGGACTTTTAGCCAAAAACATTCAGTACTTC. It is translated as CASSEWLKGRGLLAKNIQYF.

This clonotype was detected many times. V and J are TRBV20-1 and TRBJ2-5; TRBD1 aligns across 9 bases. The germline CDR1 and CDR2 sequences are DFQATT and SNEGSKA (reference sequence). The V and J ends lost 0 bases and 3 bases, in that order; junction bases with no gene match: 5. CDR3 length equals 15 residues. CDR3 sequence: CSARDQGTGKETQYF. CDR3 coding DNA: TGCAGTGCTAGAGATCAGGGGACAGGGAAAGAGACCCAGTACTTC.

Notes on this clonotype: A much larger clonotype is one base distant, so this may be a read error. This chain joins TRBV9 and TRBJ1-2; TRBD1 might be the D (6 bases). The CDR3 length is 15 residues. Germline loops: CDR1 SGDLS, CDR2 YYNGEE. CDR3: CASSVRQGTVNGHTF. In nucleotides, the CDR3 is TGTGCCAGCAGCGTACGCCAGGGGACGGTTAATGGCCACACCTTC.

This clonotype has at least ten counts. This chain joins TRBV20-1 and TRBJ2-7; 9 nucleotides match TRBD1. Germline assignment: CDR1 DFQATT and CDR2 SNEGSKA (reference sequence). This CDR3 spans 15 amino acids. Unmatched junction bases numbered 12, after V lost 3 bases and J lost 6 bases. CDR3 in amino acids: CSASVGTGRSSEQYF. The CDR3 coding sequence is TGCAGTGCTAGTGTGGGGACAGGGCGAAGCAGCGAGCAGTACTTC.

This clonotype has a count of ten or more. The chain has TRBV5-6 and TRBJ1-5; 10 bases map to TRBD1. J was trimmed by 4 bases and V by 3 bases; bases with no gene match: 4. Germline values: CDR1 SGHDT, CDR2 YYEEEE. The CDR3 is 15 amino acids. CDR3 DNA: TGTGCCAGCAGCTCGACAGGGGGCCTTAATCAGCCCCAGCATTTT. Translation: CASSSTGGLNQPQHF.

This clonotype was recorded a few times. The V and J genes are TRBV20-1 and TRBJ1-1, with TRBD1 matching over 7 bases. This CDR3 comprises 14 residues. The germline V gene has CDR1 DFQATT and CDR2 SNEGSKA (reference sequence). Trimming cost V 0 bases and J 4 bases; bases outside gene matches: 5. The CDR3 DNA reads as TGCAGTGCTAGAGACAGGGGGAGGCTCACTGAAGCTTTCTTT. Translating it yields CSARDRGRLTEAFF.

The CDR3 loop is CSARDLSKVHGYTF. CDR3 bases: TGCAGTGCTAGAGATTTATCGAAAGTCCATGGCTACACCTTC. The genes are TRBV20-1 and TRBJ1-2; no definite D call. V dropped 0 bases and J dropped 6 bases, with 14 bases sitting between them. CDR3 length: 14 residues. The germline CDR1 and CDR2 sequences are DFQATT and SNEGSKA (reference sequence).

The chain employs TRBV9 and TRBJ2-1, with unresolved D. Trimming removed 2 bases from V and 0 bases from J, with 12 bases in between. This CDR3 region has 16 residues. CDR1 SGDLS and CDR2 YYNGEE come from the germline V gene. Here the CDR3 reads CASSVSSTSSYNEQFF. DNA for the CDR3: TGTGCCAGCAGCGTCAGTAGTACAAGCTCCTACAATGAGCAGTTCTTC.